What follows are 12 T cell receptor beta chains derived from one specimen sequenced in a study of radiotherapy plus CTLA-4 blockade in lung cancer. Here immunoSEQ multiplex PCR was the method, and the copy in TCRdb shows in-frame clones only, minus some. Of about 38,000 clones listed, around 85% are singletons. The sequencing used peripheral blood, collected from a patient treated with radiotherapy plus ipilimumab. All receptors come from a human donor with non-small cell lung cancer whose response to radiotherapy plus ipilimumab could not be evaluated.

The chain is built from TRBV4-1 and TRBJ2-3; unclear D gene. There are 15 residues in the CDR3. V lost 3 bases and J 0 bases, leaving 10 bases between the germline ends. Germline CDR1 reads MGHRA; CDR2 reads YSYEKL. CDR3 region: CASSQGHGSTDTQYF. CDR3 bases: TGCGCCAGCAGCCAGGGTCACGGGAGCACAGATACGCAGTATTTT.

V is TRBV28 and J is TRBJ2-7, with TRBD1 as a possible D gene (7 bases). Deletions cut 6 bases from V and 0 bases from J, with 21 bases between. The CDR3 spans 17 residues. The germline gives CDR1 MDHEN, CDR2 SYDVKM. The CDR3, as DNA: TGTGCCAGCAGCTTACTGGGGGGCAGGGGGAACTCCTACGAGCAGTACTTC. Amino acid sequence: CASSLLGGRGNSYEQYF.

The V call is TRBV5-6, the J call TRBJ2-7; 10 bases map to TRBD1. The CDR3 has 14 residues. Germline loops: CDR1 SGHDT, CDR2 YYEEEE. Trimming removed 2 bases from V and 6 bases from J; junction bases left unmatched: 5. For the CDR3, the DNA is TGTGCCAGCAGCTTATGGACAGGGGGGTCCGAGCAGTACTTC. Protein product: CASSLWTGGSEQYF.

The chain carries TRBV20-1 and TRBJ1-1; D unclear. The CDR3 covers 11 residues. The V end was cut by 3 bases, the J end by 1 base, with 3 bases between. Germline V gene data show CDR1 as DFQATT and CDR2 as SNEGSKA (reference sequence). The CDR3 here is CSASQNTEAFF. The DNA of the CDR3 is TGCAGTGCTAGCCAGAACACTGAAGCTTTCTTT.

The chain couples TRBV2 to TRBJ2-1, with a tentative D call TRBD2 (6 bases). The CDR3 has 13 residues. Looked up from germline, CDR1 is SNHLY and CDR2 is FYNNEI. The ends were cut back, 6 bases at V and 5 bases at J, with 11 bases in the middle. The CDR3 sequence is CASRGDWNNEQFF. DNA of the CDR3: TGTGCCAGCAGGGGGGACTGGAACAATGAGCAGTTCTTC.

The rearrangement uses TRBV18 and TRBJ2-5; 11 nucleotides align to TRBD2. J lost 4 bases, V lost 6 bases, and 13 bases had no gene match. Germline V CDR1 and CDR2: KGHSH, LQKENI. There are 17 residues in the CDR3. The CDR3 protein is CASSQPTSGVARETQYF. DNA for the CDR3: TGTGCCAGCTCCCAGCCGACTAGCGGGGTGGCACGAGAGACCCAGTACTTC.

This clone showed up just once. The chain carries TRBV6-5 and TRBJ2-7; the match to TRBD1 covers 7 bases. The germline V gene has CDR1 MNHEY and CDR2 SVGAGI. The CDR3 contains 14 residues. V gave up 6 bases and J gave up 8 bases; unmatched junction bases: 13. CDR3 in amino acids: CASRAGTASVQQYF. The CDR3 DNA follows: TGTGCCAGCAGGGCCGGGACAGCCTCGGTTCAGCAGTACTTC.

The V and J genes are TRBV19 and TRBJ1-1; the D gene is possibly TRBD1 (5 bases). Germline V gene data show CDR1 as LNHDA and CDR2 as SQIVND (reference sequence). The CDR3 spans 11 residues. Trimming cost V 7 bases and J 6 bases, with 9 bases left between them. The CDR3 is CASTHRPEAFF. The CDR3 DNA sequence: TGTGCCAGTACCCACAGGCCTGAAGCTTTCTTT.

The chain recombines TRBV27 with TRBJ2-1; 7 bases agree with TRBD2. This CDR3 contains 14 residues. The V gene's germline CDR1 is MNHEY and CDR2 SMNVEV (reference sequence). V lost 6 bases, J lost 9 bases, and 11 bases stayed unmatched. CDR3 residues: CASRSSGLVTEQFF. CDR3 nucleotides: TGTGCCAGCAGGAGTTCCGGACTAGTGACTGAGCAGTTCTTC.

The J gene is TRBJ2-1, the V gene TRBV18, with a weak D call TRBD1 (6 bases). V was trimmed by 3 bases and J by 0 bases, leaving 21 bases between them. This CDR3 contains 19 residues. Per germline, CDR1 KGHSH and CDR2 LQKENI. The CDR3 nucleotides are TGTGCCAGCTCACCTACCCCAGGGGATTTGTGGGACTCCTACAATGAGCAGTTCTTC. Its protein is CASSPTPGDLWDSYNEQFF.

This clone was observed once. The chain couples TRBV15 to TRBJ2-3; 8 bases align to TRBD1. The CDR3 length is 15 residues. Germline CDR1 and CDR2: LNHNV and YYDKDF (reference sequence). With 10 bases clipped from V and 4 bases from J, the junction kept 13 bases outside the gene matches. The CDR3 sequence: CAIQERAGGADTQYF. The DNA for the CDR3 is TGTGCCATTCAAGAGCGGGCAGGGGGCGCAGATACGCAGTATTTT.

The chain joins TRBV6-5 to TRBJ2-5, with D possibly being TRBD1 (5 bases). Germline lookup yields CDR1 MNHEY and CDR2 SVGAGI. The CDR3 contains 14 residues. Trimming removed 6 bases from V and 0 bases from J, with 11 bases in between. CDR3: CASSPTVNQETQYF. CDR3 sequence (DNA): TGTGCCAGCAGCCCGACAGTAAACCAAGAGACCCAGTACTTC.